This T cell receptor (beta chain) was documented in a study of shared T cell receptors in the human thymus. The CDR3 runs 16 residues. Germline-derived CDR1 and CDR2 are LGHNA and YNFKEQ. The V segment lost 1 base and the J segment 7 bases; nucleotides outside the gene matches: 5. Here immunoSEQ multiplex PCR was the method, and the copy in TCRdb shows in-frame clones only, minus some. Seen here are 630,000 or so clones, around 87% observed once, and the top ten hold over 0.008%. The sample also formed part of further work on human thymus T cells. That paper notes: All donors were healthy Finnish infants who were undergoing corrective surgery to treat congenital heart defects. V and J gene usage appeared biased in thymic and blood repertoires. Related research has reported that thymic repertoires overlap highly among unrelated individuals.

The TCR comes from a boy less than two years old with a congenital heart defect. This chain uses TRBV4-2 with TRBJ2-1; TRBD2 matches 12 bases. Sequencing input: thymocytes. Here the CDR3 reads CASSQGGLAGRNEQFF. The CDR3 DNA reads as TGTGCCAGCAGCCAAGGCGGACTAGCGGGGAGGAATGAGCAGTTCTTC.